This T cell receptor (beta chain) was identified in a study of tumor-infiltrating lymphocytes in oesophageal squamous cell carcinoma. Details on this clonotype: Germline and junction disagree at one end, which may indicate a read error.

The CDR3 runs to 16 residues. Germline V gene sequence: CDR1 SGHTA, CDR2 FQGTGA. TCRdb recomputed calls from the PCR reads with MiXCR, one row per CDR3 protein. This repertoire shows about 20,000 distinct CDR3 sequences, 42% found once; its top ten account for 15% to 20%. The chain joins TRBV7-3 to TRBJ2-4; tentatively, D is TRBD1 (6 bases). Sequencing input: normal esophageal tissue next to the tumor. This clonotype was obtained from a female donor with esophageal squamous cell carcinoma. The CDR3 region has the DNA TGTGCCAGCAGCTTAACTAGGACAGCTTATAATTCACCCCTCCACTTC. This encodes CASSLTRTAYNSPLHF. Drawing the rest from reference TRBV7-3 and TRBJ2-4, the complete variable domain is GAGVSQTPSNKVTEKGKYVELRCDPISGHTALYWYRQSLGQGPEFLIYFQGTGAADDSGLPNDRFFAVRPEGSVSTLKIQRTERGDSAVYLCASSLTRTAYNSPLHFGAGTRLSVL.